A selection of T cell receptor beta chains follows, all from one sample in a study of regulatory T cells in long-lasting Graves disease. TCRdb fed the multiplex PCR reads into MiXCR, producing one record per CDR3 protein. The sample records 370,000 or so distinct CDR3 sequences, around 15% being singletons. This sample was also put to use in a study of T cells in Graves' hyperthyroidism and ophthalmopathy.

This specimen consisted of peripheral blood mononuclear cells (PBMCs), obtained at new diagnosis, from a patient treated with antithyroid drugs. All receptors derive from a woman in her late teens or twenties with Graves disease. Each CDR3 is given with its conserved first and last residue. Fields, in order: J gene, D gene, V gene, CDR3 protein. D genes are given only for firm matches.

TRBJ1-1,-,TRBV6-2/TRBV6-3,CASSYSSVGLPTEAFF
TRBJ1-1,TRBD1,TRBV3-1,CASSQDLDRDAFF
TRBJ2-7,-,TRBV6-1,CASSEGVMVEQYF
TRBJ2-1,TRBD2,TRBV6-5,CASSYAVGLAPNEQFF
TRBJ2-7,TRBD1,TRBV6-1,CASSEGTGLSSYEQYF
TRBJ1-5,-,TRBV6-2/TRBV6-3,CASSEQFDQPQHF
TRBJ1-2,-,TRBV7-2,CASSSRLGYTF
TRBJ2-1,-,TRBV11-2,CASSLPGWGYNEQFF
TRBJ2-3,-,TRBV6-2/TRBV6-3,CASSYGAGLNTDTQYF
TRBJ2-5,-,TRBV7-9,CATLASFRGETQYF
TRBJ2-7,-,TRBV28,CASSLVGGHDEQYF
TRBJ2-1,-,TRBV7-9,CASSLLASYEQFF
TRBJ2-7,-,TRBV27,CASSDSGYTYEQYF
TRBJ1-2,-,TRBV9,CASSVDGANYGYTF
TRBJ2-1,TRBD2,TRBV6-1,CASQGLAGSYEQFF
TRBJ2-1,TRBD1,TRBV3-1,CASSQVRTGNYNEQFF
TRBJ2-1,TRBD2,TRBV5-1,CATRRREGRYNEQFF
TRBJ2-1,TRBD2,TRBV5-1,CASSSQGTSGSYNEQFF
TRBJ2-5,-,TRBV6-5,CASSYSRGGGRFKETQYF
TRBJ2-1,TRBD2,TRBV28,CAVREESYNEQFF
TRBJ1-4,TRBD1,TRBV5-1,CASSLGQAGYEKLVF
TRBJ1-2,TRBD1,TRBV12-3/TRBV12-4,CASTWGQGELGYTF
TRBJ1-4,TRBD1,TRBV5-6,CASSWDRWNEKLFF
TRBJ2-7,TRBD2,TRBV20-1,CSASGGGDYEQYF
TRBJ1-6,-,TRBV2,CASWGGGDSPLHF
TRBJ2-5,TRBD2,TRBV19,CASSPLPGLAGYQETQYF
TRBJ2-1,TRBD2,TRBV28,CASSLWASGRANNEQFF
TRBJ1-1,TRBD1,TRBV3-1,CASSQLYRGGTEAFF
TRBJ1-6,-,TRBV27,CASSLVGRAIITLHF